The next 18 T cell receptor beta chains were all read from a single sample in a study of control samples from healthy donors and cancer patients. The protocol was immunoSEQ multiplex PCR, while the TCRdb copy is restricted to in-frame clones and leaves out a portion. The sample shows about 150,000 clones, over 85% of them seen only once. Sequencing input: blood. The receptors here all came from a young man in good health.

The CDR3 region is CASSNRSAGPGELFF. CDR3 nucleotides: TGTGCCAGCAGCAATCGAAGTGCAGGCCCCGGGGAGCTGTTTTTT. This chain joins TRBV21-1 and TRBJ2-2; the listed D gene, TRBD1, was not tested against the DNA. TRBV21-1 is termed a pseudogene. CDR3 length: 15 residues.

The chain carries TRBV6-4 and TRBJ2-1; 12 nucleotides line up with TRBD2. The CDR3 has 15 amino acids. Germline CDR1 MRHNA, CDR2 SNTAGT. V shed 5 bases, J shed 6 bases, and the junction held 5 bases outside the gene matches. DNA for the CDR3: TGTGCCAGCAGTTTAGGACTAGCGGGAATCAATGAGCAGTTCTTC. It yields the protein CASSLGLAGINEQFF.

The chain couples TRBV2 to TRBJ2-7; possibly TRBD2 for D (6 bases). V was shortened by 7 bases and J by 8 bases, with 15 bases between the two germline ends. The CDR3 sequence is 12 residues long. CDR1 SNHLY and CDR2 FYNNEI come from the germline V gene. CDR3 loop: CASTETSFKQYF. Written as DNA, the CDR3 is TGTGCCAGCACCGAAACTAGCTTCAAGCAGTACTTC. Supplemented by reference TRBV2 and TRBJ2-7, the full variable domain reads EPEVTQTPSHQVTQMGQEVILRCVPISNHLYFYWYRQILGQKVEFLVSFYNNEISEKSEIFDDQFSVERPDGSNFTLKIRSTKLEDSAMYFCASTETSFKQYFGPGTRLTVT.

The chain employs TRBV27 and TRBJ1-1; 8 bases map to TRBD1. The CDR3 has 14 amino acids. Germline V lookup: CDR1 MNHEY, CDR2 SMNVEV (reference sequence). The V and J ends lost 5 bases and 11 bases, in that order; junction bases with no gene match: 13. The CDR3 here is CASSASLGQGWAFF. The CDR3 DNA sequence: TGTGCCAGCAGTGCGAGTCTAGGACAGGGCTGGGCTTTCTTT.

The chain is built from TRBV13 and TRBJ2-7; a weak D match, TRBD1 (6 bases). Per germline, CDR1 PRHDT and CDR2 FYEKMQ (reference sequence). This CDR3 contains 16 residues. Trimming cost V 4 bases and J 3 bases, with 19 bases left between them. CDR3 in DNA: TGTGCCAGCAGCTCCCGGGCCGGCCCCAGGGGCTACGAGCAGTACTTC. Encoded protein: CASSSRAGPRGYEQYF.

The genes are TRBV5-8 and TRBJ2-3; possible D gene TRBD2, 5 bases. V was clipped by 7 bases and J by 0 bases, with 12 bases between them. CDR1 SGHTS and CDR2 YDEGEE come from the germline V gene. The CDR3 spans 14 residues. The CDR3 nucleotides are TGTGCCAGCCCCCGGAGGTTCAGCACAGATACGCAGTATTTT. Residues: CASPRRFSTDTQYF. The complete variable domain, with remaining parts taken from reference TRBV5-8 and TRBJ2-3, reads EAGVTQSPTHLIKTRGQQATLRCSPISGHTSVYWYQQALGLGLQFLLWYDEGEERNRGNFPPRFSGRQFPNYSSELNVNALELEDSALYLCASPRRFSTDTQYFGPGTRLTVL.

V and J are TRBV7-9 and TRBJ2-3, with 7 bases that match TRBD2. This CDR3 contains 15 residues. V trimming: 4 bases; J trimming: 10 bases; junction bases outside the gene matches: 14. From germline, CDR1 is SEHNR and CDR2 FQNEAQ (reference sequence). The CDR3 loop is CASSSHHGVRGAQYF. CDR3 nucleotide sequence: TGTGCCAGCAGCTCTCACCACGGGGTTCGGGGGGCGCAGTATTTT.

J is TRBJ1-1 and V is TRBV13; D might be TRBD1 (6 bases). The CDR3 is 14 residues long. CDR1 and CDR2 (germline): PRHDT, FYEKMQ (reference sequence). Trimming shortened V by 8 bases and J by 1 base, and 14 bases separated the two germline ends. The CDR3 spells CASGGQPANTEAFF. CDR3 nucleotides: TGTGCCAGCGGAGGACAGCCTGCGAACACTGAAGCTTTCTTT.

This clone has just one count. This sequence joins TRBV10-3 and TRBJ1-1; TRBD1 is a possible D gene (6 bases). Germline V gene data show CDR1 as ENHRY and CDR2 as SYGVKD. The germline V and J ends were trimmed by 5 bases and 6 bases, with 19 bases remaining between them. The CDR3 extends over 15 amino acids. CDR3: CAISREATGWAEAFF. The DNA for the CDR3 is TGTGCCATCAGTCGAGAGGCTACAGGGTGGGCTGAAGCTTTCTTT.

The chain joins TRBV28 to TRBJ2-7; D gene unclear. Germline V gives CDR1 MDHEN, CDR2 SYDVKM. CDR3 size: 13 residues. V dropped 3 bases and J dropped 1 base, with 7 bases sitting between them. The CDR3 region is CASSLGRSYEQYF. CDR3 in DNA: TGTGCCAGCAGTTTGGGCAGATCCTACGAGCAGTACTTC.

The J gene is TRBJ1-5, the V gene TRBV19; perhaps TRBD1 as D (6 bases). The germline V and J ends were trimmed by 3 bases and 0 bases, with 15 bases remaining between them. CDR1 is LNHDA, CDR2 SQIVND, per germline (reference sequence). The CDR3 spans 17 residues. In DNA, the CDR3 is TGTGCCAGTAGTATTATGGGACAACAATATAGCAATCAGCCCCAGCATTTT. Its protein product is CASSIMGQQYSNQPQHF.

The chain employs TRBV6-5 and TRBJ1-2; D call uncertain. The ends were cut back, 8 bases at V and 3 bases at J, with 7 bases in the middle. This CDR3 has 11 amino acids. The germline gives CDR1 MNHEY, CDR2 SVGAGI. CDR3 region: CASLQHYGYTF. CDR3 nucleotide sequence: TGTGCCAGCCTCCAGCACTATGGCTACACCTTC.

The V gene is TRBV7-2, the J gene TRBJ2-1; D is ambiguous. Looked up from germline, CDR1 is SGHTA and CDR2 is FQGNSA. CDR3 length: 11 amino acids. V was trimmed by 5 bases and J by 5 bases, leaving 4 bases between them. The CDR3 sequence is CASSNHNEQFF. The DNA for the CDR3 is TGTGCCAGCAGCAACCACAATGAGCAGTTCTTC.

This chain connects TRBV3-1 (or the pseudogene TRBV3-2) to TRBJ1-3; D ambiguous. Germline CDR1 and CDR2: LGHDT and YNNKEL (reference sequence). Trimming removed 1 base from V and 0 bases from J, with 10 bases in between. The CDR3 is 16 amino acids. The CDR3, as DNA: TGTGCCAGCAGCCAAGGGATGAGCAGCTCTGGAAACACCATATATTTT. This translates into CASSQGMSSSGNTIYF.

This clone was found once. The V gene is TRBV29-1, the J gene TRBJ2-1, with 13 bases matching TRBD2. The germline V gene has CDR1 SQVTM and CDR2 ANQGSEA. The CDR3 loop spans 14 amino acids. With V trimmed by 6 bases and J by 8 bases, 7 bases remained unmatched. The CDR3 DNA is TGCAGCGTCAGGACTAGCGGGAGTACCGATGAGCAGTTCTTC. It codes for CSVRTSGSTDEQFF.

The chain combines TRBV6-1 with TRBJ2-5, with a weak D call TRBD1 (5 bases). This CDR3 is built from 15 residues. V dropped 2 bases and J dropped 4 bases, with 14 bases sitting between them. From germline, CDR1 is MNHNS and CDR2 SASEGT. Here the CDR3 reads CASSESAGIAETQYF. For the CDR3, the DNA is TGTGCCAGCAGTGAATCGGCAGGGATAGCAGAGACCCAGTACTTC.

The genes are TRBV3-1 (or the pseudogene TRBV3-2) and TRBJ2-2; no firm D call. Trimming stripped 2 bases from V and 0 bases from J, with 13 bases between. CDR1 and CDR2 from the germline V gene are LGHDT and YNNKEL (reference sequence). This CDR3 region has 17 residues. The CDR3 bases are TGTGCCAGCAGCCAAAGGGCCCGCCCTTCGAACACCGGGGAGCTGTTTTTT. Protein sequence: CASSQRARPSNTGELFF.

This chain joins TRBV29-1 and TRBJ2-3; 10 bases map to TRBD2. Trimming removed 4 bases from V and 0 bases from J; junction bases left unmatched: 10. The germline V gene has CDR1 SQVTM and CDR2 ANQGSEA. The CDR3 loop spans 17 amino acids. This chain's CDR3 is CSVGGLAGVSSTDTQYF. The CDR3 nucleotides read TGCAGCGTTGGGGGGCTAGCGGGAGTTTCTAGCACAGATACGCAGTATTTT.